These 8 T cell receptor beta chains came from one sample sequenced in a study of blood T cell repertoires in COVID-19 (TCRdb year 2020). Libraries came from the immunoSEQ multiplex PCR assay. Drawn from immuneACCESS, this table holds only the in-frame rearrangements with V and J called that TCRdb kept. Clones are partly lost; checked studies trace under half to an unresolved V gene and leave the rest unexplained. The sample table shows approximately 180,000 clones, and over 75% are seen once. 15% to 20% of the sample belongs to the ten largest clones. What was sequenced was peripheral blood. The source is a person aged 65-85 years with COVID-19, enrolled during active disease.

This chain links TRBV5-1 with TRBJ2-6; D remains ambiguous. The CDR3 consists of 15 residues. V lost 0 bases and J lost 0, with 4 bases in between. Germline V lookup: CDR1 SGHRS, CDR2 YFSETQ. The CDR3 is CASSLVISGANVLTF. CDR3 bases: TGCGCCAGCAGCTTGGTTATCTCTGGGGCCAACGTCCTGACTTTC.

This chain joins TRBV28 and TRBJ2-1; 9 bases align to TRBD2. Germline CDR1 MDHEN, CDR2 SYDVKM. The CDR3 is made up of 13 amino acids. With V trimmed by 7 bases and J by 10 bases, 8 bases remained unmatched. This CDR3 reads CASKALAGREQFF. CDR3 DNA sequence: TGTGCCAGCAAGGCCCTAGCGGGGAGGGAGCAGTTCTTC.

The DNA of the CDR3 is TGTGCCAGTAGTATACCGGGACAGATTAACTATGGCTACACCTTC. Translating gives CASSIPGQINYGYTF. The V call is TRBV19, the J call TRBJ1-2, with 7 bases identical to TRBD1. V dropped 2 bases and J dropped 1; count of bases not matched to a gene: 4. The germline V gene encodes CDR1 LNHDA and CDR2 SQIVND (reference sequence). The CDR3 is 15 residues long.

The chain has TRBV6-2 or TRBV6-3 and TRBJ2-5; 16 positions agree with TRBD2. J was trimmed by 4 bases and V by 6 bases; bases with no gene match: 8. Germline V lookup: CDR1 MNHEY, CDR2 SVGEGT. This CDR3 is 17 amino acids long. CDR3 sequence (DNA): TGTGCCAGCAGCCCGGGACTAGCGGGAGGGCCGCGAGAGACCCAGTACTTC. It translates to CASSPGLAGGPRETQYF.

V and J are TRBV6-2 or TRBV6-3 and TRBJ1-2; a possible D gene is TRBD1 (6 bases). This CDR3 has 15 residues. Germline lookup yields CDR1 MNHEY and CDR2 SVGEGT. Between the trimmed V and J ends, which lost 3 bases and 0 bases, there was a span of 11 bases. CDR3 in DNA: TGTGCCAGCAGTTATCATGGACAGACTAACTATGGCTACACCTTC. Its translation: CASSYHGQTNYGYTF.

The CDR3, as DNA: TGTGCCAGCAGCCCCAGCCGGCTACAGGAGGATACGCAGTATTTT. It specifies CASSPSRLQEDTQYF. The J gene is TRBJ2-3, the V gene TRBV7-9; D is possibly TRBD1 (5 bases). This CDR3 is built from 15 residues. Germline V CDR1 and CDR2: SEHNR, FQNEAQ (reference sequence). Trimming left V 5 bases short and J 6 bases short, with 18 bases between.

The genes are TRBV7-8 and TRBJ2-7, with D possibly TRBD1 on 5 matching bases. V gave up 3 bases and J gave up 0 bases, with 9 bases separating them. Germline V CDR1 and CDR2: SGHVS, FQNEAQ. The CDR3 covers 14 residues. CDR3 in amino acids: CASSLGRNSYEQYF. CDR3 nucleotide sequence: TGTGCCAGCAGCTTGGGGCGAAACTCCTACGAGCAGTACTTC.

This rearrangement joins TRBV9 to TRBJ2-7; TRBD2 is a possible D gene (6 bases). The ends were cut back, 0 bases at V and 3 bases at J, with 16 bases in the middle. The germline gives CDR1 SGDLS, CDR2 YYNGEE. The CDR3 length is 16 residues. The CDR3 region is CASSVGAGSNGYEQYF. The CDR3 DNA reads as TGTGCCAGCAGCGTAGGAGCGGGTTCTAATGGCTACGAGCAGTACTTC. The complete variable domain, with remaining parts taken from reference TRBV9 and TRBJ2-7, reads DSGVTQTPKHLITATGQRVTLRCSPRSGDLSVYWYQQSLDQGLQFLIQYYNGEERAKGNILERFSAQQFPDLHSELNLSSLELGDSALYFCASSVGAGSNGYEQYFGPGTRLTVT.